This passage covers 27 T cell receptor beta chains from one sample sequenced in a study of early T cells in non-severe SARS-CoV-2 infection. TCRdb passed the 5' RACE reads through MiXCR, listing each CDR3 protein once. The data show about 49,000 distinct CDR3 sequences, 5.5% to 6.5% seen once. The specimen was whole blood, collected at baseline. All receptors derive from an adult who was a healthcare worker with PCR-confirmed SARS-CoV-2 infection or an uninfected control (not recorded which).

This clonotype was counted at least ten times. This chain connects TRBV29-1 to TRBJ1-2; D is unclear. Looked up from germline, CDR1 is SQVTM and CDR2 is ANQGSEA. Trimming removed 2 bases from V and 8 bases from J, with 12 bases in between. The CDR3 runs to 12 residues. CDR3 sequence reads: CSVEIPGWGYTF. For the CDR3, the DNA is TGCAGCGTTGAAATCCCCGGCTGGGGCTACACCTTC.

The chain links TRBV6-5 to TRBJ1-4; the D is unclear. The ends were cut back, 2 bases at V and 6 bases at J, with 13 bases in the middle. The CDR3 is 15 amino acids. CDR1 is MNHEY, CDR2 SVGAGI, per germline. CDR3 residues: CASSYLTGDDEKLFF. Here the CDR3 DNA reads TGTGCCAGCAGTTACCTAACGGGAGATGATGAAAAACTGTTTTTT.

This clonotype was seen a handful of times. This rearrangement joins TRBV29-1 to TRBJ2-2, with TRBD2 as a possible D gene (5 bases). Germline-derived CDR1 and CDR2 are SQVTM and ANQGSEA. This CDR3 spans 12 amino acids. V gave up 6 bases and J gave up 1 base, with 6 bases separating them. In DNA form, the CDR3 reads TGCAGCGTGGAGGTGAACACCGGGGAGCTGTTTTTT. This encodes CSVEVNTGELFF.

This clonotype was seen only a few times. V gene TRBV18 combines with J gene TRBJ2-7; no definite D call. The V end lost 2 bases, the J end lost 0 bases, and 2 bases lay between the germline ends. The CDR3 sequence is 12 residues long. From germline, CDR1 is KGHSH and CDR2 LQKENI. The CDR3 coding sequence is TGTGCCAGCTCACCAAACTCCTACGAGCAGTACTTC. It is translated as CASSPNSYEQYF.

In this sample, this clonotype turned up many times. The chain carries TRBV12-3 or TRBV12-4 and TRBJ1-5; D is ambiguous. The ends were cut back, 3 bases at V and 3 bases at J, with 9 bases in the middle. CDR3 length: 14 amino acids. CDR3 in amino acids: CASSFMSVNQPQHF. As DNA, the CDR3 is TGTGCCAGCAGTTTTATGTCCGTCAATCAGCCCCAGCATTTT.

This clonotype was seen at least ten times. V is TRBV10-2 and J is TRBJ1-2; TRBD1 matches at 7 bases. The V gene's germline CDR1 is WSHSY and CDR2 SAAADI. This CDR3 is built from 15 residues. V trimming: 6 bases; J trimming: 0 bases; junction bases outside the gene matches: 7. The chain's CDR3 is CASRDRKEANYGYTF. The DNA of the CDR3 is TGCGCCAGCAGGGACAGGAAAGAAGCTAACTATGGCTACACCTTC.

This clonotype was counted at least ten times. The chain links TRBV12-5 to TRBJ2-1; maybe TRBD1 (5 bases). Between the trimmed V and J ends, which lost 2 bases and 4 bases, there was a span of 18 bases. The CDR3 is made up of 17 amino acids. Looked up from germline, CDR1 is LGHNT and CDR2 is FRNRAP. The CDR3 is CASGLLQGGRPYNEQFF. CDR3 coding DNA: TGTGCTAGTGGTTTGCTTCAGGGCGGCCGGCCTTACAATGAGCAGTTCTTC. Full variable domain (rest looked up from reference TRBV12-5 and TRBJ2-1): DARVTQTPRHKVTEMGQEVTMRCQPILGHNTVFWYRQTMMQGLELLAYFRNRAPLDDSGMPKDRFSAEMPDATLATLKIQPSEPRDSAVYFCASGLLQGGRPYNEQFFGPGTRLTVL.

This clonotype was recorded at least ten times. The V call is TRBV2, the J call TRBJ2-7; TRBD1 agrees at 7 bases. This CDR3 is built from 16 residues. Trimming removed 4 bases from V and 1 base from J; junction bases left unmatched: 10. Germline-derived CDR1 and CDR2 are SNHLY and FYNNEI. The CDR3 sequence is CASSAFRDRVSYEQYF. DNA for the CDR3: TGTGCCAGCAGTGCGTTCCGGGACAGAGTTTCCTACGAGCAGTACTTC.

This clonotype was counted a few times. The DNA of the CDR3 is TGTGCCATCAGTGAGTCCGGAGGCGGGGTTGAGCAGTTCTTC. It is translated as CAISESGGGVEQFF. The rearrangement uses TRBV10-3 and TRBJ2-1; TRBD2 might be the D (6 bases). V gave up 0 bases and J gave up 9 bases, with 12 bases separating them. Germline CDR1 is ENHRY and CDR2 is SYGVKD. This CDR3 is built from 14 residues.

This clonotype appeared many times. The chain couples TRBV6-6 to TRBJ2-6; tentatively, D is TRBD2 (7 bases). CDR1 is MNHNY, CDR2 SVGAGI, per germline (reference sequence). The CDR3 has 16 residues. Trimming shortened V by 4 bases and J by 2 bases, and 12 bases separated the two germline ends. This CDR3 is CASSSGRGTGANVLTF. The CDR3 coding sequence is TGTGCCAGCAGTTCGGGGAGGGGGACTGGGGCCAACGTCCTGACTTTC.

The V gene is TRBV14, the J gene TRBJ1-3; no clear D. CDR3 size: 18 residues. CDR1 is SGHDN, CDR2 FVKESK, per germline. V dropped 0 bases and J dropped 4 bases, with 19 bases sitting between them. CDR3 in DNA: TGTGCCAGCAGCCAAGAGGGCCCATCCCCCAGGAGGGGAAACACCATATATTTT. Translation gives CASSQEGPSPRRGNTIYF.

This clonotype was recorded many times. The CDR3 region is CSARGAGEWTDTQYF. In DNA, the CDR3 is TGCAGTGCTAGGGGGGCGGGAGAGTGGACAGATACGCAGTATTTT. The chain employs TRBV20-1 and TRBJ2-3; D is perhaps TRBD2 (7 bases). CDR1 and CDR2 from the germline V gene are DFQATT and SNEGSKA (reference sequence). V was cut by 3 bases and J by 3 bases, with 16 bases left in between. The CDR3 length is 15 residues.

This clonotype was observed a few times. The chain employs TRBV6-2 or TRBV6-3 and TRBJ1-1, with 7 bases identical to TRBD1. J gave up 8 bases and V 7 bases, and 4 bases lay outside the gene matches. This CDR3 has 11 amino acids. From germline, CDR1 is MNHEY and CDR2 SVGEGT. As DNA, the CDR3 is TGTGCCAGCACCCAGGGACAGGAAGCTTTCTTT. Translated: CASTQGQEAFF.

This clonotype is deemed medium-sized. The chain links TRBV10-1 to TRBJ1-5; D remains unclear. Germline V lookup: CDR1 WNHNN, CDR2 SYGVQD (reference sequence). V was clipped by 8 bases and J by 4 bases, with 18 bases between them. The CDR3 extends over 15 amino acids. The CDR3 here is CASVGGQAENQPQHF. The CDR3 coding sequence is TGCGCCAGCGTTGGCGGTCAGGCAGAGAATCAGCCCCAGCATTTT.

This clonotype has a handful of counts. The rearrangement uses TRBV5-8 and TRBJ1-2; D gene ambiguous. CDR3 length equals 13 residues. The V end was cut by 0 bases, the J end by 0 bases, with 3 bases between. The germline V gene has CDR1 SGHTS and CDR2 YDEGEE. As DNA, the CDR3 is TGTGCCAGCAGCTTGGTAGCTAACTATGGCTACACCTTC. It specifies CASSLVANYGYTF.

The chain is built from TRBV9 and TRBJ1-1; D is ambiguous. The CDR3 totals 13 residues. Trimming cost V 0 bases and J 1 base, with 4 bases left between them. Germline V CDR1 and CDR2: SGDLS, YYNGEE. CDR3 amino acids: CASSVAKNTEAFF. Here the CDR3 DNA reads TGTGCCAGCAGCGTAGCGAAGAACACTGAAGCTTTCTTT.

This clonotype was counted only a few times. The chain has TRBV20-1 and TRBJ1-6, with 7 bases that match TRBD1. The CDR3 spans 17 residues. Germline V lookup: CDR1 DFQATT, CDR2 SNEGSKA (reference sequence). Germline trimming cut 2 bases from V and 0 bases from J; bases unmatched to any gene: 7. CDR3 amino acids: CSARPRDSFSYNSPLHF. Here the CDR3 DNA reads TGCAGTGCTAGACCTCGGGACAGCTTCTCCTATAATTCACCCCTCCACTTT.

This clonotype turned up a few times. This sequence joins TRBV20-1 and TRBJ1-6; no firm D call. Trimming shortened V by 2 bases and J by 6 bases, and 14 bases separated the two germline ends. The CDR3 consists of 15 residues. Germline CDR1 reads DFQATT; CDR2 reads SNEGSKA (reference sequence). CDR3 in amino acids: CSARPPGSLNSPLHF. The CDR3 bases are TGCAGTGCTAGACCACCGGGGTCCCTTAATTCACCCCTCCACTTT.

In this sample, this clonotype turned up many times. This chain joins TRBV20-1 and TRBJ1-1; 7 bases agree with TRBD1. Germline CDR1 is DFQATT and CDR2 is SNEGSKA (reference sequence). The CDR3 is made up of 15 amino acids. Unmatched junction bases numbered 10, after V lost 1 base and J lost 5 bases. CDR3 nucleotides: TGCAGTGCTAGAGGGGGTGGGCAGGGGGTTACTGAAGCTTTCTTT. It yields the protein CSARGGGQGVTEAFF.

This clonotype has ten or more counts. The rearrangement uses TRBV6-5 and TRBJ1-2; D not certain. Germline V gene data show CDR1 as MNHEY and CDR2 as SVGAGI. Trimming took 2 bases from V and 4 from J, leaving 11 bases between them. The CDR3 loop spans 14 amino acids. The CDR3 sequence: CASSYGRSGYGYTF. The CDR3 coding sequence is TGTGCCAGCAGTTACGGGAGGTCGGGCTATGGCTACACCTTC.

The chain employs TRBV19 and TRBJ2-2, with D possibly matching TRBD2 (5 bases). The CDR3 runs to 15 residues. Deletions cut 3 bases from V and 4 bases from J, with 12 bases between. Germline V gene data show CDR1 as LNHDA and CDR2 as SQIVND (reference sequence). CDR3 protein: CASSMTVRGTGELFF. CDR3 coding DNA: TGTGCCAGTAGTATGACGGTCCGGGGCACCGGGGAGCTGTTTTTT.

Many counts were recorded for this clonotype. The V call is TRBV12-3 or TRBV12-4, the J call TRBJ2-3, with TRBD1 as a possible D gene (7 bases). CDR3 length: 16 residues. Trimming shortened V by 7 bases and J by 1 base, and 18 bases separated the two germline ends. The CDR3 reads CASTNPRGAGTDTQYF. The CDR3 coding sequence is TGTGCCAGCACCAATCCCAGGGGGGCCGGCACAGATACGCAGTATTTT.

For this clonotype: One junction end disagrees with the germline gene, perhaps due to a read error. This chain links TRBV11-2 with TRBJ2-1, with a possible D match to TRBD1 (6 bases). The V gene's germline CDR1 is SGHAT and CDR2 FQNNGV. CDR3 length: 16 residues. This CDR3 reads CASSFRTGRSYNEQLF. Here the CDR3 DNA reads TGTGCCAGCAGCTTCAGAACAGGGCGCTCCTACAATGAGCAGCTCTTC.

Many counts were recorded for this clonotype. The chain couples TRBV6-2 or TRBV6-3 to TRBJ1-2; D gene ambiguous. V lost 2 bases and J lost 0, with 4 bases in between. Looked up from germline, CDR1 is MNHEY and CDR2 is SVGEGT. This CDR3 is 13 amino acids long. DNA for the CDR3: TGTGCCAGCAGTTACGCGGCTAACTATGGCTACACCTTC. It translates to CASSYAANYGYTF.

This clonotype occurred many times. The chain has TRBV6-2 or TRBV6-3 and TRBJ1-1, with a weak D call TRBD1 (5 bases). V lost 3 bases and J 1 base, leaving 9 bases between the germline ends. CDR1 MNHEY and CDR2 SVGEGT come from the germline V gene. The CDR3 has 14 residues. CDR3 nucleotides: TGTGCCAGCAGTTATCACAGGCAGAACACTGAAGCTTTCTTT. Translating it yields CASSYHRQNTEAFF.

This clonotype was seen ten or more times. The chain uses TRBV29-1 and TRBJ2-4; 9 bases match TRBD1. J gave up 6 bases and V 4 bases, and 1 base lay outside the gene matches. Germline V gene lookup returns CDR1 SQVTM and CDR2 ANQGSEA. This CDR3 contains 12 residues. The CDR3 sequence: CSVGQGGNIQYF. CDR3 sequence (DNA): TGCAGCGTTGGACAGGGGGGAAACATTCAGTACTTC.

In this sample, this clonotype turned up many times. This sequence joins TRBV24-1 and TRBJ2-6; 7 positions match TRBD2. The CDR3 loop spans 16 amino acids. The V segment lost 4 bases and the J segment 3 bases; nucleotides outside the gene matches: 5. CDR1 is KGHDR and CDR2 is SFDVKD in the germline V gene. In DNA form, the CDR3 reads TGTGCCACCAGTGACCGAACTAGCGATGGGGCCAACGTCCTGACTTTC. Amino acids: CATSDRTSDGANVLTF.